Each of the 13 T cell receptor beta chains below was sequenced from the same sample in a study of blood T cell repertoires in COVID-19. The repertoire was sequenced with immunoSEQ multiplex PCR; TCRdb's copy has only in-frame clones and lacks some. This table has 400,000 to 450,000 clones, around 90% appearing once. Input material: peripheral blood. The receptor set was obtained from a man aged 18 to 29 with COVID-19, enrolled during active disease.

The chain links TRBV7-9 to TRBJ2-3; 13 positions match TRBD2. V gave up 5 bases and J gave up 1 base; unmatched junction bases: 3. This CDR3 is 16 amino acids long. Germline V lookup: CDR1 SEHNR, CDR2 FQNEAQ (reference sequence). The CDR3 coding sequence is TGTGCCAGCAGCCTGGGACTAGCGGGGCGCACAGATACGCAGTATTTT. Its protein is CASSLGLAGRTDTQYF.

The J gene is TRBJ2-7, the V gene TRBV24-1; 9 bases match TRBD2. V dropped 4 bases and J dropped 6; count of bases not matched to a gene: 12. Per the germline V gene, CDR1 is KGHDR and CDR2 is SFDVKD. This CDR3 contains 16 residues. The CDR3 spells CATSESKSSGTSEQYF. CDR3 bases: TGTGCCACCAGTGAATCAAAGTCTAGCGGGACTAGCGAGCAGTACTTC.

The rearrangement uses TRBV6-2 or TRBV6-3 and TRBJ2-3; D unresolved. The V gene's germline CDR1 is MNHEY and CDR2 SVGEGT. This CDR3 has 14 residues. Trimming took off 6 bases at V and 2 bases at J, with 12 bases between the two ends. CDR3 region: CASSPERHTDTQYF. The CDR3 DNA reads TGTGCCAGCAGCCCCGAGAGGCACACAGATACGCAGTATTTT.

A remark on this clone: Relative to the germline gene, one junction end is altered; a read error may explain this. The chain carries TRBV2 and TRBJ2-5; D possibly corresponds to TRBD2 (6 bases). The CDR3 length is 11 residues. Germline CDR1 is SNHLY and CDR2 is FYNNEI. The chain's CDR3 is CASSPTSGSHF. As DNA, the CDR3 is TGTGCCAGCAGTCCGACTAGTGGGTCCCACTTC.

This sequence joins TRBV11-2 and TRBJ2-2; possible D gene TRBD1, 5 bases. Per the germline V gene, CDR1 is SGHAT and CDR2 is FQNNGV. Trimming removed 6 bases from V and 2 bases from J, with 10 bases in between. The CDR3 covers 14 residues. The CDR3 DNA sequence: TGTGCCAGCAGTACGACAGCAAACACCGGGGAGCTGTTTTTT. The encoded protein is CASSTTANTGELFF.

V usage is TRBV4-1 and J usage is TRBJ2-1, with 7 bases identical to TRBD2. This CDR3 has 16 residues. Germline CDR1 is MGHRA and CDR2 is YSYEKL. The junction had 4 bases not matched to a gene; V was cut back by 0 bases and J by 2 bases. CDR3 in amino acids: CASSQESRGAYNEQFF. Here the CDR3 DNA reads TGCGCCAGCAGCCAAGAATCCCGGGGGGCCTACAATGAGCAGTTCTTC.

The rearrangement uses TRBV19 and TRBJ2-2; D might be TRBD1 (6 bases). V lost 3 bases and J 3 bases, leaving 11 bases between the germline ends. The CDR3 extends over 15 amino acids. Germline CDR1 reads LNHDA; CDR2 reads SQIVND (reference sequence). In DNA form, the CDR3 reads TGTGCCAGTAGTATCAAGGGGGAGTACACCGGGGAGCTGTTTTTT. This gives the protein CASSIKGEYTGELFF.

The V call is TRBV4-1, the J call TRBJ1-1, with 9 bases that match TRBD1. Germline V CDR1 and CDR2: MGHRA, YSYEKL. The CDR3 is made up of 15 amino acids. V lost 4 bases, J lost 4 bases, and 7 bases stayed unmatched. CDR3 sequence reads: CASSPRDRVGTEAFF. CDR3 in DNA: TGCGCCAGCAGCCCCCGGGACAGGGTAGGCACTGAAGCTTTCTTT.

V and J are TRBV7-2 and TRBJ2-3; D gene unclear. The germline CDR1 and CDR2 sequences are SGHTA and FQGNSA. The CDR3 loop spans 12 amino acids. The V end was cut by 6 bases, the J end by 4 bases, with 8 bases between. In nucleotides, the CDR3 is TGTGCCAGCAGTAACTTTGCAGATACGCAGTATTTT. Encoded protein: CASSNFADTQYF.

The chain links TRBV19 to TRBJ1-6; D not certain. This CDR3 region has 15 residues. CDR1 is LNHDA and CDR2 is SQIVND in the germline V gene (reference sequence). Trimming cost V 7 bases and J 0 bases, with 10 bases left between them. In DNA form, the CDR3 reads TGTGCCAGTAAGGCGGGCGGCTCCTATAATTCACCCCTCCACTTT. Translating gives CASKAGGSYNSPLHF.

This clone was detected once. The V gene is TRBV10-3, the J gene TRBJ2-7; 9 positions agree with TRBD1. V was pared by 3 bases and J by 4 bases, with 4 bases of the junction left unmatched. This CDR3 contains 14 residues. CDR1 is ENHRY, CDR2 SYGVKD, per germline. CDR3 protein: CAISDGTGLYEQYF. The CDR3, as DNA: TGTGCCATCAGTGACGGGACAGGGCTGTACGAGCAGTACTTC.

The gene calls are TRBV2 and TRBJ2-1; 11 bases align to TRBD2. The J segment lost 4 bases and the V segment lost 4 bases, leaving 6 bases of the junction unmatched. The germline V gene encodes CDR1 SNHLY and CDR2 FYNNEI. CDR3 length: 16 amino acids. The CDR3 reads CASSGGTSGKYNEQFF. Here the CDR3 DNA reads TGTGCCAGCAGTGGGGGGACTAGCGGAAAATACAATGAGCAGTTCTTC.

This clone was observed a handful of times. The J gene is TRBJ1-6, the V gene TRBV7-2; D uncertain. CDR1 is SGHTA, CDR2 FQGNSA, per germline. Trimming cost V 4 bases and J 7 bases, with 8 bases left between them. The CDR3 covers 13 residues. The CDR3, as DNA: TGTGCCAGCAGCTCGTTACTGAATTCACCCCTCCACTTT. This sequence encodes CASSSLLNSPLHF. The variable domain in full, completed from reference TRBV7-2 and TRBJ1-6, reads GAGVSQSPSNKVTEKGKDVELRCDPISGHTALYWYRQSLGQGLEFLIYFQGNSAPDKSGLPSDRFSAERTGGSVSTLTIQRTQQEDSAVYLCASSSLLNSPLHFGNGTRLTVT.